This T cell receptor (beta chain) appears in the sequencing data of a study of blood T cell repertoires in COVID-19. Looking at the study overall: COVID-19 samples collected from the United States, Italy and Spain covered acute and convalescent phases. PBMCs, B-cell-depleted T cells, or T cells were the source of the cDNA or gDNA that made up the material.

Germline trimming cut 0 bases from V and 2 bases from J; bases unmatched to any gene: 1. The CDR3 totals 14 residues. Sequencing was performed with immunoSEQ multiplex PCR; in TCRdb, only in-frame clones are kept and a portion is missing. The sample yields tens of thousands of clones, over 75% seen once. The material sequenced was peripheral blood. This rearrangement joins TRBV5-3 to TRBJ2-7, with 8 bases lining up with TRBD2. TRBV5-3 is recorded as an ORF, its role being uncertain. This TCR was recovered from a man aged 55 to 70 with acute or convalescent COVID-19. This chain's CDR3 is CARSLVSGTYEQYF. The CDR3 DNA is TGTGCCAGAAGCTTGGTTAGCGGGACCTACGAGCAGTACTTC.